This entry is about one T cell receptor (beta chain). Its antigen remains unknown. J lost 8 bases, V lost 1 base, and 10 bases had no gene match. CDR1 and CDR2 from the germline V gene are SGHAT and FQNNGV. This CDR3 spans 17 amino acids. The repertoire was sequenced with immunoSEQ multiplex PCR; TCRdb's copy has only in-frame clones and lacks some. The top ten hold 0.55% of the sample, which has about 120,000 clones, more than 80% seen once. The sample originates from a study of OX40 agonist ivuxolimab in advanced cancers. General study results and limits: No antigen was identified for the clonally expanded peripheral T cells.

The source is an adult with an advanced solid tumor such as melanoma, head and neck, liver or kidney cancer. The chain uses TRBV11-2 and TRBJ2-3; 12 bases fit TRBD2. The sample in question was CD4+ or CD8+ T cells sorted from blood, obtained in a trial of the OX40 agonist ivuxolimab. The CDR3, as DNA: TGTGCCAGCAGCTTAGGGGCTAGCGGGGGGGCTAAGGGTACGCAGTATTTT. It is translated as CASSLGASGGAKGTQYF.